The entry below describes one T cell receptor (beta chain). Its antigen target is currently unknown. The sample holds no much larger clone one base away, and base qualities are not on file. The data derive from a study of CD8 T cells in Susac syndrome (dated by TCRdb to the late 2010s). A note on the overall study: Whether CD8+ T cell activation and differentiation in Susac syndrome was antigen driven was tested using repertoire sequencing.

Peripheral blood CD8+ and CD4+ T cells from healthy donors, Susac syndrome patients and multiple sclerosis patients were profiled by high-throughput TCR beta sequencing. Multiple sclerosis controls were treatment-naive patients with stable or active relapsing-remitting disease fulfilling revised McDonald criteria. Bulk CD8+ and CD4+ T cells were purified by magnetic negative isolation, whereas CD8+ TEMRA cells were enriched by FACS. Blood was collected in EDTA tubes and processed within 24 hours, with PBMCs isolated through density gradient centrifugation. PBMCs intended for TCR sequencing were frozen in liquid nitrogen and were later thawed in a 37 degrees C water bath. Purity of sorted or isolated CD4+, CD8+ and CD8+ TEMRA cells was at least 90%. What the work shows at the level of the full study, not this receptor alone: The number of individuals in the TCR sequencing and HLA analysis was recognized as being relatively small.

Trimmed from V: 5 bases; trimmed from J: 4 bases; junction bases lacking a gene match: 4. Its CDR3 holds 15 amino acids, cysteine through phenylalanine. Here the CDR3 DNA is all that survives: 45 bases in frame from base 1. The germline V gene supplies CDR1 MDHEN and CDR2 SYDVKM. RNA was extracted with the RNeasy kit and roughly 0.45 to 1 ug was reverse transcribed using random hexamers. The immunoSEQ multiplex PCR assay, covering 54 Vbeta and 13 Jbeta segments, was used to amplify TCR beta CDR3 regions. To correct PCR amplification bias, a synthetic template baseline was used for both primer optimization and computational correction. Regarding the original processing steps: Reads were assigned to V, D and J genes according to IMGT and analyzed in immunoSEQ Analyzer, with only productive sequences retained. To calculate clonality, Shannon entropy was normalized by log2 of the number of productive unique sequences and then subtracted from one. Public and private clones were assessed among the 100 most prevalent clones of each patient and control. Susac-specific clones were defined as absent from healthy and MS cohorts, around 1,000 published viral clones and other ImmuneACCESS disease sequences. Through fastp at Q25 and MiXCR, TCRdb rebuilt clones from the public reads, retaining in-frame beta chains. Entries that share a CDR3 protein sequence are merged under the most common genes and DNA. The V and J calls, along with clone size, are taken from TCRdb and not from the paper's own processing. The sample yields 300,000 to 350,000 distinct CDR3 sequences; approximately 90% were counted once. The ten largest clones take up over 0.05% of the sample.

The receptor was derived from a human donor with multiple sclerosis. Sequencing was carried out using CD4+ T cells from PBMCs. The chain links TRBV28 with TRBJ2-1; 11 central nucleotides agree with TRBD2. The encoded CDR3 is CASSRGTSGYNEQFF. The DNA sequence follows: TGTGCCAGCAGTCGCGGGACTAGCGGATACAATGAGCAGTTCTTC.